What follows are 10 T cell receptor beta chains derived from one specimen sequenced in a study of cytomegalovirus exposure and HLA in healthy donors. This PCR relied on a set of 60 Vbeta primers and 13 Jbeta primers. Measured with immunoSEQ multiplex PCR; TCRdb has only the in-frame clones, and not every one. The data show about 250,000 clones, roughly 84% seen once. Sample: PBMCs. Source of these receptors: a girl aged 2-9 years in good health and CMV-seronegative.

The CDR3 DNA reads TGTGCCAGCAGCGTAGGGGCAGGTGAAGACACTGAAGCTTTCTTT. Encoded protein: CASSVGAGEDTEAFF. The V and J genes are TRBV9 and TRBJ1-1, with D unresolved. This CDR3 is 15 amino acids long. The germline V gene encodes CDR1 SGDLS and CDR2 YYNGEE. Trimming shortened V by 0 bases and J by 3 bases, and 12 bases separated the two germline ends.

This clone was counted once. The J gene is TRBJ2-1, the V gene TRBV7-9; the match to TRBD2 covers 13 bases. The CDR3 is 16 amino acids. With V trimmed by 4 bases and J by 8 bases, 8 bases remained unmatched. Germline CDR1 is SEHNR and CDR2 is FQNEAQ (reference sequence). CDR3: CASSSSGLAGQDEQFF. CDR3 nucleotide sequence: TGTGCCAGCAGCTCATCGGGACTAGCGGGGCAGGATGAGCAGTTCTTC.

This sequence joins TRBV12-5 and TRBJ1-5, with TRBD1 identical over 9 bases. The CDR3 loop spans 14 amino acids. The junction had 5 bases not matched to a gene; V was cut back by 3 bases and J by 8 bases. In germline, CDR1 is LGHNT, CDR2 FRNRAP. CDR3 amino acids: CASGFWDRAEPQHF. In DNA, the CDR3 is TGTGCTAGTGGTTTTTGGGACAGGGCCGAGCCCCAGCATTTT.

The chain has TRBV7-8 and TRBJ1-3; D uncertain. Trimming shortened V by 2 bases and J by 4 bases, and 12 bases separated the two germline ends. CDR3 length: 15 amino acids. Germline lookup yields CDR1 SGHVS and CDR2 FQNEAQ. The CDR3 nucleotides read TGTGCCAGCAGCTTAAGTGAGGGTAAAGGAAACACCATATATTTT. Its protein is CASSLSEGKGNTIYF.

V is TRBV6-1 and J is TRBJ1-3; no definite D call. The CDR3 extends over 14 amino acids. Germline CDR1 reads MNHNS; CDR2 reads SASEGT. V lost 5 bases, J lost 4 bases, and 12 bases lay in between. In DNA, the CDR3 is TGTGCCAGCAGTCACTCCGGGATCGGAAACACCATATATTTT. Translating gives CASSHSGIGNTIYF.

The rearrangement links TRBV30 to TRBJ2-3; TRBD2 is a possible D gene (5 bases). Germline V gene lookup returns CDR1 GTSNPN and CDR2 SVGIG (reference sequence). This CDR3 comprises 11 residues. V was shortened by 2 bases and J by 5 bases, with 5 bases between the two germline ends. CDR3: CAWSREDTQYF. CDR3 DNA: TGTGCCTGGAGTCGGGAAGATACGCAGTATTTT.

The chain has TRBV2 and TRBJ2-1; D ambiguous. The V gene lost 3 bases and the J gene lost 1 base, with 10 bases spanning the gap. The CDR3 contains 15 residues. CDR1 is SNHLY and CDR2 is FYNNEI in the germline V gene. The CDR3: CASSDRLESYNEQFF. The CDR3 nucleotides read TGTGCCAGCAGTGACCGTCTAGAATCCTACAATGAGCAGTTCTTC.

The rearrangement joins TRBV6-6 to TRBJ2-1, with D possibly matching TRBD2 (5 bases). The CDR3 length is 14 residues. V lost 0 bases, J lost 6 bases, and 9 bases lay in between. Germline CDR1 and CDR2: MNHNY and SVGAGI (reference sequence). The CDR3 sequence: CASSYSSGVNEQFF. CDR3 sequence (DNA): TGTGCCAGCAGTTACTCGAGCGGAGTCAATGAGCAGTTCTTC.

CDR3 residues: CASSPDSLGDTQYF. The CDR3 region has the DNA TGCGCCAGCAGCCCGGACAGTTTGGGAGATACGCAGTATTTT. The rearrangement links TRBV10-1 to TRBJ2-3, with D perhaps TRBD1 (6 bases). Trimming pared 6 bases from V and 5 bases from J, leaving 15 bases between. This CDR3 has 14 residues. CDR1 and CDR2 from the germline V gene are WNHNN and SYGVQD (reference sequence).

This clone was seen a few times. The CDR3 DNA follows: TGCGCCAGCAGCTCGGAGGGGGCAGACAATGAGCAGTTCTTC. This sequence encodes CASSSEGADNEQFF. The chain employs TRBV5-1 and TRBJ2-1; a possible D gene is TRBD1 (7 bases). Germline V lookup: CDR1 SGHRS, CDR2 YFSETQ. The CDR3 is made up of 14 amino acids. Trimming took 3 bases from V and 5 from J, leaving 12 bases between them.